The 19 T cell receptor beta chains below come from one sample, sequenced in a study of T-cell memory formation after mild COVID-19. Via MiXCR, TCRdb re-called the 5' RACE reads, giving one row per CDR3 protein. The sample contains 250,000 to 350,000 distinct CDR3 sequences, 15% to 20% of which appear only once. The sample was PBMCs or a T cell subset sorted from them (not recorded which). These receptors were obtained from a man aged 18 to 30 who had mild COVID-19 (a few samples of this study predate the infection). Cell type and time point are not known.

In this sample, this clonotype turned up a few times. CDR3 DNA sequence: TGCAGCGTGCACAGGGGGCCTACTGAAGCTTTCTTT. It encodes CSVHRGPTEAFF. V usage is TRBV29-1 and J usage is TRBJ1-1; TRBD1 agrees at 9 bases. J was trimmed by 5 bases and V by 6 bases; bases with no gene match: 4. Germline-derived CDR1 and CDR2 are SQVTM and ANQGSEA. This CDR3 is built from 12 residues.

V gene TRBV12-3 or TRBV12-4 combines with J gene TRBJ2-1, with a possible D match to TRBD2 (5 bases). This CDR3 is built from 13 residues. The V gene lost 5 bases and the J gene lost 8 bases, with 13 bases spanning the gap. CDR3 coding DNA: TGTGCCAGCAGTGAGGGCTTTGGGGATGAGCAGTTCTTC. This gives the protein CASSEGFGDEQFF.

This chain connects TRBV6-2 or TRBV6-3 to TRBJ2-1; 10 bases fit TRBD2. The J segment lost 4 bases and the V segment lost 4 bases, leaving 1 base of the junction unmatched. Germline V CDR1 and CDR2: MNHEY, SVGEGT. The CDR3 has 14 amino acids. CDR3 loop: CASSWTSGYNEQFF. The CDR3 DNA sequence: TGTGCCAGCAGTTGGACTAGCGGTTACAATGAGCAGTTCTTC.

The CDR3 bases are TGTGCCAGTACCTCGGACCACGGGTCATCAGCTTTCTTT. Protein product: CASTSDHGSSAFF. The chain has TRBV19 and TRBJ1-1; D not certain. CDR3 length equals 13 residues. The V end lost 7 bases, the J end lost 10 bases, and 19 bases lay between the germline ends. Germline lookup yields CDR1 LNHDA and CDR2 SQIVND (reference sequence).

This clonotype was counted only a few times. The chain couples TRBV5-6 to TRBJ2-5, with D unclear. Germline CDR1 is SGHDT and CDR2 is YYEEEE. The length of the CDR3 is 13 residues. Trimming pared 6 bases from V and 1 base from J, leaving 10 bases between. CDR3 DNA: TGTGCCAGCAACCCGACTGGCCAAGAGACCCAGTACTTC. Translating gives CASNPTGQETQYF.

V gene TRBV4-3 combines with J gene TRBJ1-6; tentative D call: TRBD1 (5 bases). V was shortened by 3 bases and J by 7 bases, with 13 bases between the two germline ends. The CDR3 is made up of 15 amino acids. Germline loops: CDR1 LGHNA, CDR2 YSLEER. For the CDR3, the DNA is TGCGCCAGCAGCCAGCTGGGGGGAAACAATTCACCCCTCCACTTT. This codes for CASSQLGGNNSPLHF.

This clonotype was recorded many times. J is TRBJ2-7 and V is TRBV7-9; TRBD1 aligns across 9 bases. Trimming at V came to 2 bases and at J to 6 bases, leaving 8 bases not matched to a gene. The CDR3 runs to 15 residues. Germline CDR1 and CDR2: SEHNR and FQNEAQ (reference sequence). The CDR3 nucleotides are TGTGCCAGCAGCTTAATTTGGACAGGGGCTGGCGAGCAGTACTTC. Amino acids: CASSLIWTGAGEQYF. Together with reference TRBV7-9 and TRBJ2-7, the CDR3 gives the full variable domain: DTGVSQNPRHKITKRGQNVTFRCDPISEHNRLYWYRQTLGQGPEFLTYFQNEAQLEKSRLLSDRFSAERPKGSFSTLEIQRTEQGDSAMYLCASSLIWTGAGEQYFGPGTRLTVT.

J is TRBJ2-7 and V is TRBV29-1, with unresolved D. CDR3 length: 12 residues. The V and J ends lost 0 bases and 12 bases respectively, with 15 bases between them. The germline CDR1 and CDR2 sequences are SQVTM and ANQGSEA. The CDR3 here is CSVEDSLYNAYF. Written as DNA, the CDR3 is TGCAGCGTTGAAGATTCATTATATAACGCGTACTTC.

This clonotype was counted only a few times. This chain connects TRBV5-1 to TRBJ2-5, with 7 bases aligning to TRBD1. The CDR3 is 13 amino acids. V dropped 6 bases and J dropped 4; count of bases not matched to a gene: 6. CDR1 is SGHRS, CDR2 YFSETQ, per germline. The CDR3 protein is CASKTGPGETQYF. DNA for the CDR3: TGCGCCAGCAAGACAGGGCCAGGAGAGACCCAGTACTTC.

This chain connects TRBV4-1 to TRBJ2-7; possibly TRBD1 or TRBD2 for D (7 bases each). Trimming took off 3 bases at V and 7 bases at J, with 16 bases between the two ends. The CDR3 contains 14 residues. Germline V gene data show CDR1 as MGHRA and CDR2 as YSYEKL. CDR3 bases: TGCGCCAGCAGCCACCCAGGGGGGGGGCGAGAGCAGTACTTC. The encoded protein is CASSHPGGGREQYF.

This clonotype was recorded many times. The chain joins TRBV15 to TRBJ2-5; D possibly matches TRBD1 or TRBD2 (5 bases each). This CDR3 spans 15 amino acids. The V gene lost 3 bases and the J gene lost 5 bases, with 16 bases spanning the gap. Per the germline V gene, CDR1 is LNHNV and CDR2 is YYDKDF (reference sequence). The CDR3 loop is CATSSDSPRGETQYF. CDR3 in DNA: TGTGCCACCAGCAGCGACAGTCCCAGAGGGGAGACCCAGTACTTC.

This clonotype was detected a few times. The chain couples TRBV15 to TRBJ1-2, with D maybe TRBD1 (6 bases). CDR3 length: 16 residues. Trimming pared 0 bases from V and 1 base from J, leaving 12 bases between. The germline V gene encodes CDR1 LNHNV and CDR2 YYDKDF (reference sequence). The CDR3 nucleotides are TGTGCCACCAGCAGAGATTTAGTCAGGGGTAACTATGGCTACACCTTC. Amino acid sequence: CATSRDLVRGNYGYTF.

This clonotype has more than one count but fewer than ten. The gene calls are TRBV11-2 and TRBJ2-1; 8 bases fit TRBD2. CDR1 is SGHAT and CDR2 is FQNNGV in the germline V gene. With V trimmed by 1 base and J by 6 bases, 8 bases remained unmatched. This CDR3 comprises 16 residues. The CDR3 coding sequence is TGTGCCAGCAGCTTAGTATGGGCGGGGGGCTCCAATGAGCAGTTCTTC. Its translation is CASSLVWAGGSNEQFF.

This clonotype appeared a few times. V gene TRBV6-1 combines with J gene TRBJ2-7; D possibly corresponds to TRBD1 (5 bases). This CDR3 is built from 12 residues. Trimming removed 7 bases at V and 2 bases at J, with 9 bases between. Germline CDR1 is MNHNS and CDR2 is SASEGT. The CDR3 nucleotides read TGTGCCAGCACCCAGGGTCCCTACGAGCAGTACGTC. This codes for CASTQGPYEQYV.

This clonotype was seen a handful of times. The chain recombines TRBV4-1 with TRBJ2-7; 8 bases line up with TRBD2. Trimming cost V 5 bases and J 2 bases; bases outside gene matches: 5. The CDR3 length is 14 residues. Per germline, CDR1 MGHRA and CDR2 YSYEKL. The CDR3 reads CASSWAGGAYEQYF. As DNA, the CDR3 is TGCGCCAGCAGCTGGGCGGGGGGCGCCTACGAGCAGTACTTC.

In its sample, this clonotype was seen many times. This chain joins TRBV20-1 and TRBJ2-1; 11 positions agree with TRBD2. The ends lost 8 bases at V and 6 bases at J; junction bases unmatched: 9. The CDR3 is 14 amino acids. The germline gives CDR1 DFQATT, CDR2 SNEGSKA (reference sequence). CDR3 loop: CSTYNSGGANEQFF. The CDR3, as DNA: TGCAGTACCTACAATAGCGGGGGGGCCAATGAGCAGTTCTTC.

V and J are TRBV12-3 or TRBV12-4 and TRBJ2-7, with 11 positions matching TRBD1. The CDR3 sequence is 15 residues long. With 5 bases clipped from V and 1 base from J, the junction kept 4 bases outside the gene matches. CDR3 sequence reads: CASSEGTGGSYEQYF. CDR3 coding DNA: TGTGCCAGCAGTGAAGGGACAGGGGGTTCCTACGAGCAGTACTTC.

This clonotype appeared a few times. The chain joins TRBV6-2 or TRBV6-3 to TRBJ2-2, with D hard to call. The germline V gene encodes CDR1 MNHEY and CDR2 SVGEGT. V lost 0 bases and J lost 5, with 13 bases in between. The length of the CDR3 is 16 residues. The CDR3 sequence: CASSYSFADVTGELFF. In DNA form, the CDR3 reads TGTGCCAGCAGTTACTCCTTCGCGGACGTTACCGGGGAGCTGTTTTTT.

This clonotype was found once. J is TRBJ2-6 and V is TRBV29-1; D call uncertain. Trimming cost V 3 bases and J 2 bases, with 8 bases left between them. The germline V gene has CDR1 SQVTM and CDR2 ANQGSEA. This CDR3 comprises 14 residues. The CDR3 reads CSVDSGAGANVLTF. The DNA of the CDR3 is TGCAGCGTTGATTCTGGGGCTGGGGCCAACGTCCTGACTTTC. Filled out from reference TRBV29-1 and TRBJ2-6, the complete variable domain reads SAVISQKPSRDICQRGTSLTIQCQVDSQVTMMFWYRQQPGQSLTLIATANQGSEATYESGFVIDKFPISRPNLTFSTLTVSNMSPEDSSIYLCSVDSGAGANVLTFGAGSRLTVL.